This T cell receptor beta chain was recorded in a study of cytomegalovirus exposure and HLA in healthy donors. The PCR was carried out with 60 Vbeta primers and 13 Jbeta primers. The method was immunoSEQ multiplex PCR; TCRdb's version includes in-frame clones alone and lacks a portion of them. There are approximately 150,000 clones in the sample; approximately 83% occur only once, and around 2.4% lies in the top ten. V lost 5 bases to trimming and J lost 5 bases, with 10 bases between them. CDR3 length equals 13 residues. Germline lookup yields CDR1 SEHNR and CDR2 FQNEAQ (reference sequence). Study-wide findings and caveats: Other equally common chains were less clonally expanded than HLA-associated TCR beta chains, a later analysis showed.

Points on this clone: Antigen unknown. Other nucleotide sequences in the sample specify the same CDR3.

The chain recombines TRBV7-9 with TRBJ2-1; perhaps TRBD1 as D (5 bases). Material for sequencing was PBMCs. This clonotype originated in a male donor in good health and CMV-seronegative. The CDR3 here is CASSLGQNNEQFF. CDR3 nucleotide sequence: TGTGCCAGCAGCCTGGGGCAGAACAATGAGCAGTTCTTC.